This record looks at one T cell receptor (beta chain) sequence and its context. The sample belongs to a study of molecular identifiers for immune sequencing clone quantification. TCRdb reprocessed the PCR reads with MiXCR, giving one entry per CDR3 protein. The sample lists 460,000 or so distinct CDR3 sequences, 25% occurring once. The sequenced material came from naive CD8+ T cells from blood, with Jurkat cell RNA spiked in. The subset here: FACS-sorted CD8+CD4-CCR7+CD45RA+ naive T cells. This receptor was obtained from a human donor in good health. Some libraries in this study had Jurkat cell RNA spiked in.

The CDR3, as DNA: TGCAGTGCTAGAGATCATAACGTCGGGGGGACCTATAATTCACCCCTCCACTTT. Translated, it gives CSARDHNVGGTYNSPLHF. The chain links TRBV20-1 to TRBJ1-6, with D possibly being TRBD1 (5 bases). CDR1 DFQATT and CDR2 SNEGSKA come from the germline V gene (reference sequence). The CDR3 runs to 18 residues. V lost 0 bases to trimming and J lost 2 bases, with 17 bases between them.